The 14 T cell receptor beta chains below were found in one sample sequenced in a study of Ad26.COV2.S vaccination and SARS-CoV-2 variants. TCRdb's table, derived via immunoSEQ multiplex PCR, lists solely in-frame clones and lacks some. In the table there are fewer than 900,000 clones, around 90% of which are singletons. Regarding treatment: roughly 20 received Ad26.COV2.S at low or high dose, single or two shots; about 5 received placebo; per-sample allocation not given. Repertoires come from day 63 after the first vaccine or placebo injection. The starting material was peripheral blood, obtained in a trial of Ad26.COV2.S vaccine versus placebo. The origin of the receptors is a person aged 18-60 years who received the Ad26.COV2.S COVID-19 vaccine or a placebo.

The chain combines TRBV19 with TRBJ2-7; D perhaps matches TRBD2 (5 bases). There are 13 residues in the CDR3. Germline V lookup: CDR1 LNHDA, CDR2 SQIVND (reference sequence). Between the trimmed V and J ends, which lost 4 bases and 7 bases, there was a span of 14 bases. The DNA for the CDR3 is TGTGCCAGTAGTACCAACCGGGATACAGAGCAGTACTTC. Residues: CASSTNRDTEQYF.

The genes are TRBV18 and TRBJ2-5, with D unresolved. The V gene's germline CDR1 is KGHSH and CDR2 LQKENI. The CDR3 has 16 amino acids. The V and J ends lost 3 bases and 1 base respectively, with 15 bases between them. As DNA, the CDR3 is TGTGCCAGCTCACCCCTACCCCTAATAATCCAAGAGACCCAGTACTTC. It specifies CASSPLPLIIQETQYF.

This clone was counted a single time. The genes are TRBV2 and TRBJ2-5; D unclear. The CDR3 extends over 11 amino acids. Germline-derived CDR1 and CDR2 are SNHLY and FYNNEI. Trimming removed 6 bases from V and 1 base from J, with 3 bases in between. In DNA, the CDR3 is TGTGCCAGCAGCTTCCAAGAGACCCAGTACTTC. This codes for CASSFQETQYF.

The chain carries TRBV11-1 and TRBJ1-1; D is perhaps TRBD1 (6 bases). The germline CDR1 and CDR2 sequences are SGHAT and FQDESV (reference sequence). This CDR3 comprises 14 residues. V was trimmed by 4 bases and J by 6 bases, leaving 15 bases between them. CDR3: CASSSPHRVPEAFF. In DNA form, the CDR3 reads TGTGCCAGCAGCTCGCCCCACAGGGTCCCTGAAGCTTTCTTT.

V is TRBV30 and J is TRBJ1-2; D is unresolved. V was shortened by 2 bases and J by 5 bases, with 12 bases between the two germline ends. The CDR3 extends over 13 amino acids. The germline CDR1 and CDR2 sequences are GTSNPN and SVGIG (reference sequence). CDR3: CAWSPRVQYGYTF. CDR3 bases: TGTGCCTGGAGTCCCCGGGTGCAGTATGGCTACACCTTC.

V gene TRBV5-1 combines with J gene TRBJ2-1; either TRBD1 or TRBD2 may fit D (5 bases each). This CDR3 spans 14 amino acids. Germline CDR1 SGHRS, CDR2 YFSETQ. The V end lost 2 bases, the J end lost 6 bases, and 12 bases lay between the germline ends. The CDR3 DNA is TGCGCCAGCAGCTTTGTTGTGGGGGTCAATGAGCAGTTCTTC. Its protein is CASSFVVGVNEQFF. The full variable domain, its missing parts supplied by reference TRBV5-1 and TRBJ2-1, is KAGVTQTPRYLIKTRGQQVTLSCSPISGHRSVSWYQQTPGQGLQFLFEYFSETQRNKGNFPGRFSGRQFSNSRSEMNVSTLELGDSALYLCASSFVVGVNEQFFGPGTRLTVL.

The chain employs TRBV15 and TRBJ1-4; 7 bases fit TRBD1. The CDR3 runs 15 residues. The J segment lost 5 bases and the V segment lost 3 bases, leaving 6 bases of the junction unmatched. The germline CDR1 and CDR2 sequences are LNHNV and YYDKDF (reference sequence). In DNA, the CDR3 is TGTGCCACCAGCAGCCCAAGACAGGGAAATGAAAAACTGTTTTTT. This codes for CATSSPRQGNEKLFF.

Here the CDR3 reads CASSLVGRYEQYF. The CDR3 DNA reads as TGTGCCAGCAGCTTAGTAGGCAGATACGAGCAGTACTTC. The rearrangement links TRBV11-2 to TRBJ2-7; D remains unclear. There are 13 residues in the CDR3. In germline, CDR1 is SGHAT, CDR2 FQNNGV. V dropped 1 base and J dropped 4 bases, with 8 bases sitting between them.

The chain couples TRBV5-6 to TRBJ1-5; possibly TRBD1 for D (6 bases). V was clipped by 4 bases and J by 6 bases, with 17 bases between them. This CDR3 comprises 15 residues. The germline gives CDR1 SGHDT, CDR2 YYEEEE. CDR3: CASSLRQVISQPQHF. The CDR3 region has the DNA TGTGCCAGCAGCCTGCGACAGGTTATCAGTCAGCCCCAGCATTTT.

V is TRBV10-3 and J is TRBJ1-6; 7 nucleotides match TRBD1. Trimming removed 3 bases from V and 9 bases from J; junction bases left unmatched: 8. The CDR3 runs 15 residues. The germline CDR1 and CDR2 sequences are ENHRY and SYGVKD. This chain's CDR3 is CAISDWDRRSSPLHF. CDR3 nucleotide sequence: TGTGCCATCAGTGATTGGGACAGACGAAGTTCACCCCTCCACTTT.

The chain carries TRBV6-5 and TRBJ2-1; 10 positions match TRBD2. V shed 7 bases and J 6 bases; nucleotides not matched to a gene: 9. Germline assignment: CDR1 MNHEY and CDR2 SVGAGI. The CDR3 totals 15 residues. DNA for the CDR3: TGTGCCAGCAACTTGGCTAGCGGGAGTGGCAATGAGCAGTTCTTC. It translates to CASNLASGSGNEQFF.

This clone has a single count. V is TRBV3-1 (or the pseudogene TRBV3-2) and J is TRBJ2-1; 8 positions agree with TRBD2. In germline, CDR1 is LGHDT, CDR2 YNNKEL (reference sequence). The CDR3 contains 11 residues. V lost 1 base to trimming and J lost 13 bases; unmatched junction nucleotides: 0. CDR3 DNA: TGTGCCAGCAGCCAAGGGACTAGCCAGTTCTTC. Translated, it gives CASSQGTSQFF.

The chain is built from TRBV4-3 and TRBJ2-2; 7 bases are a match to TRBD2. In germline, CDR1 is LGHNA, CDR2 YSLEER. The length of the CDR3 is 16 residues. V gave up 3 bases and J gave up 2 bases; unmatched junction bases: 6. This CDR3 reads CASSHSTGGNTGELFF. As DNA, the CDR3 is TGCGCCAGCAGCCATTCTACGGGGGGAAACACCGGGGAGCTGTTTTTT.

The chain combines TRBV9 with TRBJ2-3; 9 nucleotides agree with TRBD2. The CDR3 loop spans 15 amino acids. Germline V lookup: CDR1 SGDLS, CDR2 YYNGEE. After removal of 3 bases from V and 4 bases from J, the junction contained 6 bases not matched to a gene. CDR3 in DNA: TGTGCCAGCAGCGCCATCTTAGCGGGGGCAGATACGCAGTATTTT. Protein: CASSAILAGADTQYF.